This entry lists 26 T cell receptor beta chains sequenced from one sample in a study of beta chain features in type 1 diabetes. These TCRs are of unknown antigen specificity. General study results and limits: When Type 1 diabetes patients were examined, their TCRB CDR3s proved moderately but significantly shorter in all four CD4+ subsets.

Expressed TCRB transcripts were sequenced after all isolated RNA was converted to cDNA. Clones were sequenced by immunoSEQ multiplex PCR, and TCRdb holds only the in-frame ones, with some missing. The table includes around 280,000 clones, approximately 16% detected once. The sequencing sample was made of naive CD4+ T cells from blood. These receptors came from a man aged 18 to 30 with type 1 diabetes.

This clone came up a few times. The V gene is TRBV2, the J gene TRBJ2-3; no firm D call. Trimming left V 6 bases short and J 2 bases short, with 9 bases between. This CDR3 has 13 amino acids. Germline V gene lookup returns CDR1 SNHLY and CDR2 FYNNEI. CDR3 sequence reads: CASREWITDTQYF. In DNA, the CDR3 is TGTGCCAGCAGGGAGTGGATCACAGATACGCAGTATTTT.

The gene calls are TRBV7-9 and TRBJ2-1, with 13 bases lining up with TRBD2. Germline V gene data show CDR1 as SEHNR and CDR2 as FQNEAQ (reference sequence). V lost 5 bases, J lost 16 bases, and 5 bases stayed unmatched. The CDR3 is made up of 12 amino acids. DNA of the CDR3: TGTGCCAGCAGCCAGACTAGCGGGGGGTTCTTCTTC. Its translation is CASSQTSGGFFF.

Only a few counts were recorded for this clone. The rearrangement uses TRBV7-2 and TRBJ2-3; 7 bases agree with TRBD1. CDR1 is SGHTA, CDR2 FQGNSA, per germline. Germline trimming cut 2 bases from V and 2 bases from J; bases unmatched to any gene: 4. The CDR3 sequence is 15 residues long. The CDR3 nucleotides are TGTGCCAGCAGCTTACGACAGGGAGACACAGATACGCAGTATTTT. This codes for CASSLRQGDTDTQYF.

This rearrangement joins TRBV29-1 to TRBJ1-2, with D possibly TRBD1 on 5 matching bases. This CDR3 spans 11 amino acids. V was trimmed by 7 bases and J by 2 bases, leaving 8 bases between them. Per germline, CDR1 SQVTM and CDR2 ANQGSEA. The CDR3 bases are TGCAGCGCGGGACTGAACTATGGCTACACCTTC. Translating gives CSAGLNYGYTF.

The rearrangement uses TRBV11-2 and TRBJ2-7, with a possible D match to TRBD1 (6 bases). This CDR3 has 15 amino acids. Germline V gives CDR1 SGHAT, CDR2 FQNNGV. Trimming pared 1 base from V and 8 bases from J, leaving 18 bases between. The CDR3 DNA is TGTGCCAGCAGCTTAGCGTTGGCAGGGGTACGACAGCAGTACTTC. It translates to CASSLALAGVRQQYF.

This clone was counted a few times. This sequence joins TRBV7-2 and TRBJ2-7, with 9 bases matching TRBD1. Germline V gene data show CDR1 as SGHTA and CDR2 as FQGNSA. Trimming took 4 bases from V and 3 from J; bases not matched to a gene: 10. This CDR3 comprises 16 residues. The chain's CDR3 is CASSWTGVGEYYEQYF. CDR3 nucleotide sequence: TGTGCCAGCAGCTGGACAGGGGTGGGGGAATACTACGAGCAGTACTTC.

This clone showed up just a few times. The rearrangement links TRBV4-3 to TRBJ2-1, with D tentatively TRBD2 (6 bases). The CDR3 extends over 16 amino acids. V was clipped by 0 bases and J by 0 bases, with 9 bases between them. Germline assignment: CDR1 LGHNA and CDR2 YSLEER. CDR3 sequence (DNA): TGCGCCAGCAGCCAAGAGGGACTCAGCTCCTACAATGAGCAGTTCTTC. The encoded protein is CASSQEGLSSYNEQFF.

This clone appeared a few times. The chain has TRBV27 and TRBJ2-7, with D uncertain. Germline lookup yields CDR1 MNHEY and CDR2 SMNVEV (reference sequence). CDR3 length equals 13 residues. Trimming cost V 7 bases and J 1 base, with 11 bases left between them. As DNA, the CDR3 is TGTGCCAGCAATGAGACACCGTCCTACGAGCAGTACTTC. Translated: CASNETPSYEQYF.

This clone appeared a few times. The chain employs TRBV5-1 and TRBJ2-1; D is perhaps TRBD2 (5 bases). V lost 0 bases, J lost 3 bases, and 19 bases lay in between. The CDR3 length is 18 residues. The germline CDR1 and CDR2 sequences are SGHRS and YFSETQ. This CDR3 is CASSLAPSTSLSYNEQFF. In DNA form, the CDR3 reads TGCGCCAGCAGCTTGGCTCCCTCAACTAGTTTAAGCTACAATGAGCAGTTCTTC.

The rearrangement links TRBV6-1 to TRBJ2-4, with D possibly TRBD2 on 5 matching bases. Germline-derived CDR1 and CDR2 are MNHNS and SASEGT. The CDR3 consists of 16 residues. Trimming took off 1 base at V and 1 base at J, with 11 bases between the two ends. The CDR3 is CASSEGWRLAKNIQYF. CDR3 coding DNA: TGTGCCAGCAGTGAAGGGTGGAGGCTGGCCAAAAACATTCAGTACTTC.

This rearrangement joins TRBV9 to TRBJ2-5, with TRBD2 matching 8 bases. Germline-derived CDR1 and CDR2 are SGDLS and YYNGEE. V gave up 3 bases and J gave up 2 bases; unmatched junction bases: 18. The CDR3 length is 19 residues. The CDR3 is CASSASHAGGTKRQETQYF. The DNA for the CDR3 is TGTGCCAGCAGCGCGTCGCACGCGGGGGGCACGAAACGACAAGAGACCCAGTACTTC.

Comments on this clone: Other DNA sequences in the sample encode the same CDR3. V and J are TRBV30 and TRBJ1-5; no reliable D call. In germline, CDR1 is GTSNPN, CDR2 SVGIG (reference sequence). Trimming stripped 0 bases from V and 1 base from J, with 7 bases between. The CDR3 covers 14 residues. The CDR3 region has the DNA TGTGCCTGGAGTGTAGGCGGGAGCAATCAGCCCCAGCATTTT. Its protein is CAWSVGGSNQPQHF.

As for this clone: Other DNA sequences from this sample encode an identical CDR3 as well. The V and J genes are TRBV6-5 and TRBJ1-2; D is unclear. V was pared by 5 bases and J by 1 base, with 8 bases between. Germline CDR1 MNHEY, CDR2 SVGAGI. The CDR3 loop spans 13 amino acids. CDR3 in amino acids: CASSPTGNYGYTF. The DNA for the CDR3 is TGTGCCAGCAGTCCCACCGGTAACTATGGCTACACCTTC.

The rearrangement links TRBV7-2 to TRBJ2-5; no clear D gene. With 7 bases removed from V and 5 bases from J, the gap between germline ends came to 5 bases. CDR3 length equals 10 residues. Germline lookup yields CDR1 SGHTA and CDR2 FQGNSA. The DNA for the CDR3 is TGTGCCAGCACCGCGGAGACCCAGTACTTC. Amino acid sequence: CASTAETQYF.

The gene calls are TRBV18 and TRBJ1-2, with 7 bases fitting TRBD1. With 0 bases clipped from V and 4 bases from J, the junction kept 5 bases outside the gene matches. The germline V gene has CDR1 KGHSH and CDR2 LQKENI. This CDR3 has 15 residues. CDR3 residues: CASSPPTGTGYGYTF. The CDR3 bases are TGTGCCAGCTCACCACCGACAGGGACTGGCTATGGCTACACCTTC.

The chain uses TRBV30 and TRBJ2-7; 10 positions agree with TRBD1. Germline V lookup: CDR1 GTSNPN, CDR2 SVGIG (reference sequence). The CDR3 covers 15 residues. V dropped 1 base and J dropped 7; count of bases not matched to a gene: 10. The CDR3 is CAWSEGQGRFVEQYF. CDR3 in DNA: TGTGCCTGGAGTGAGGGACAGGGGCGGTTCGTAGAGCAGTACTTC. Combining the CDR3 with reference TRBV30 and TRBJ2-7 gives the whole variable domain SQTIHQWPATLVQPVGSPLSLECTVEGTSNPNLYWYRQAAGRGLQLLFYSVGIGQISSEVPQNLSASRPQDRQFILSSKKLLLSDSGFYLCAWSEGQGRFVEQYFGPGTRLTVT.

In its sample, this clone was seen once. The chain uses TRBV2 and TRBJ2-5; D is perhaps TRBD2 (6 bases). The ends were cut back, 7 bases at V and 2 bases at J, with 11 bases in the middle. The CDR3 totals 13 residues. CDR1 SNHLY and CDR2 FYNNEI come from the germline V gene. The CDR3 loop reads CASIRGGQETQYF. In DNA, the CDR3 is TGTGCCAGCATCCGGGGAGGACAAGAGACCCAGTACTTC. Together with reference TRBV2 and TRBJ2-5, the CDR3 gives the full variable domain: EPEVTQTPSHQVTQMGQEVILRCVPISNHLYFYWYRQILGQKVEFLVSFYNNEISEKSEIFDDQFSVERPDGSNFTLKIRSTKLEDSAMYFCASIRGGQETQYFGPGTRLLVL.

CDR3 nucleotide sequence: TGTGCCAGCAGTCTGGGACAGCCGTACGGGTACGAGCAGTACTTC. Translating gives CASSLGQPYGYEQYF. The gene calls are TRBV27 and TRBJ2-7; 7 bases align to TRBD1. Germline trimming cut 5 bases from V and 4 bases from J; bases unmatched to any gene: 11. CDR1 MNHEY and CDR2 SMNVEV come from the germline V gene (reference sequence). CDR3 length: 15 amino acids.

In its sample, this clone was seen a few times. The chain uses TRBV15 and TRBJ2-3; no firm D call. Germline V gene sequence: CDR1 LNHNV, CDR2 YYDKDF (reference sequence). This CDR3 has 13 amino acids. Trimming pared 0 bases from V and 2 bases from J, leaving 3 bases between. This chain's CDR3 is CATSREATDTQYF. CDR3 nucleotides: TGTGCCACCAGCAGAGAGGCCACAGATACGCAGTATTTT. The full variable domain, rest sourced from reference TRBV15 and TRBJ2-3, is DAMVIQNPRYQVTQFGKPVTLSCSQTLNHNVMYWYQQKSSQAPKLLFHYYDKDFNNEADTPDNFQSRRPNTSFCFLDIRSPGLGDTAMYLCATSREATDTQYFGPGTRLTVL.

CDR3 region: CASSPLAGGPQETQYF. For the CDR3, the DNA is TGTGCCAGCAGTCCGCTAGCGGGGGGGCCCCAAGAGACCCAGTACTTC. The J gene is TRBJ2-5, the V gene TRBV11-2; TRBD2 matches at 12 bases. Germline V lookup: CDR1 SGHAT, CDR2 FQNNGV. The ends lost 6 bases at V and 1 base at J; junction bases unmatched: 6. This CDR3 spans 16 amino acids.

V gene TRBV7-2 combines with J gene TRBJ2-1, with D possibly TRBD1 on 6 matching bases. V was pared by 4 bases and J by 7 bases, with 11 bases between. This CDR3 region has 13 residues. Germline V gene data show CDR1 as SGHTA and CDR2 as FQGNSA. The CDR3: CASSYHRGNEQFF. DNA of the CDR3: TGTGCCAGCAGCTACCATAGGGGGAATGAGCAGTTCTTC.

This chain joins TRBV7-2 and TRBJ1-5; tentative D call: TRBD1 (5 bases). The CDR3 is 15 amino acids. CDR1 and CDR2 from the germline V gene are SGHTA and FQGNSA. V lost 5 bases to trimming and J lost 3 bases, with 14 bases between them. For the CDR3, the DNA is TGTGCCAGCAGCCCCACCACAGGTTTCAATCAGCCCCAGCATTTT. Translating gives CASSPTTGFNQPQHF.

The chain is built from TRBV7-9 and TRBJ2-1; weak D call: TRBD1 (6 bases). The length of the CDR3 is 15 residues. The germline gives CDR1 SEHNR, CDR2 FQNEAQ (reference sequence). V shed 4 bases and J shed 0 bases, with 10 bases lying between them. The CDR3 DNA reads TGTGCCAGCAGCTCCGGACAGCCCTCCTACAATGAGCAGTTCTTC. Amino acid sequence: CASSSGQPSYNEQFF.

The gene calls are TRBV10-3 and TRBJ2-5; possible D gene TRBD1, 7 bases. The V end lost 9 bases, the J end lost 2 bases, and 19 bases lay between the germline ends. Germline CDR1 ENHRY, CDR2 SYGVKD. This CDR3 spans 15 amino acids. This CDR3 is CAMASRGVGQETQYF. As DNA, the CDR3 is TGTGCCATGGCTTCCAGGGGGGTAGGACAAGAGACCCAGTACTTC.

The gene calls are TRBV5-1 and TRBJ2-5; 11 bases are a match to TRBD2. Germline V gives CDR1 SGHRS, CDR2 YFSETQ. V was clipped by 4 bases and J by 3 bases; unmatched bases: 11. This CDR3 contains 17 residues. CDR3 protein: CASSPGLTSGMEETQYF. The CDR3 coding sequence is TGCGCCAGCAGCCCAGGGCTGACTAGCGGGATGGAAGAGACCCAGTACTTC.

This clone was counted only a few times. The V and J genes are TRBV5-1 and TRBJ2-5; 9 bases fit TRBD2. Trimming at V came to 2 bases and at J to 3 bases, leaving 8 bases not matched to a gene. The CDR3 covers 16 residues. The germline CDR1 and CDR2 sequences are SGHRS and YFSETQ. The CDR3 region is CASSLVGGGAEETQYF. CDR3 bases: TGCGCCAGCAGCTTAGTAGGCGGGGGGGCCGAAGAGACCCAGTACTTC. Complete variable domain (other parts from reference TRBV5-1 and TRBJ2-5): KAGVTQTPRYLIKTRGQQVTLSCSPISGHRSVSWYQQTPGQGLQFLFEYFSETQRNKGNFPGRFSGRQFSNSRSEMNVSTLELGDSALYLCASSLVGGGAEETQYFGPGTRLLVL.